The 11 T cell receptor beta chains below come from one sample, sequenced in a study of T-cell memory formation after mild COVID-19. TCRdb redid the calling of the 5' RACE reads with MiXCR, one entry per CDR3 protein. The sample holds about 200,000 distinct CDR3 sequences, over 9.5% seen once. The sequenced sample consisted of PBMCs or a T cell subset sorted from them (not recorded which). The source of these receptors is a man in his late teens or twenties who had mild COVID-19 (a few samples of this study predate the infection). Cell type and time point are not known.

There are a few counts of this clonotype. The DNA of the CDR3 is TGTGCCAGCAGCTCCCGGAAGACTGAAGCTTTCTTT. This translates into CASSSRKTEAFF. This chain links TRBV7-2 with TRBJ1-1; D gene unclear. V lost 4 bases and J lost 5, with 8 bases in between. This CDR3 comprises 12 residues. Germline-derived CDR1 and CDR2 are SGHTA and FQGNSA.

The table lists this clonotype with many counts. The genes are TRBV20-1 and TRBJ1-2, with 7 bases aligning to TRBD1. This CDR3 contains 11 residues. Looked up from germline, CDR1 is DFQATT and CDR2 is SNEGSKA (reference sequence). V lost 4 bases, J lost 5 bases, and 1 base stayed unmatched. The CDR3 reads CSAMTGYGYTF. As DNA, the CDR3 is TGCAGTGCTATGACAGGGTATGGCTACACCTTC.

This clonotype showed up just a few times. The chain uses TRBV3-1 and TRBJ1-2; no clear D. The CDR3 covers 15 residues. The V gene lost 1 base and the J gene lost 7 bases, with 16 bases spanning the gap. Germline V CDR1 and CDR2: LGHDT, YNNKEL (reference sequence). As DNA, the CDR3 is TGTGCCAGCAGCCAAGGCCCTGACGGAGGGTCTGGCTACACCTTC. Encoded protein: CASSQGPDGGSGYTF.

This clonotype showed up many times. The gene calls are TRBV11-2 and TRBJ1-2, with 7 bases that match TRBD1. This CDR3 has 13 residues. J gave up 4 bases and V 5 bases, and 4 bases lay outside the gene matches. Per germline, CDR1 SGHAT and CDR2 FQNNGV. CDR3 in DNA: TGTGCCAGCAGCCCGACAGGGCTCTATGGCTACACCTTC. It encodes CASSPTGLYGYTF.

This clonotype came up a few times. V usage is TRBV9 and J usage is TRBJ2-3; D is perhaps TRBD2 (6 bases). Looked up from germline, CDR1 is SGDLS and CDR2 is YYNGEE. The CDR3 covers 16 residues. The V gene lost 0 bases and the J gene lost 0 bases, with 11 bases spanning the gap. CDR3 bases: TGTGCCAGCAGCGTAGGGCTAGCGAGGAGCACAGATACGCAGTATTTT. Its translation: CASSVGLARSTDTQYF.

This clonotype occurred many times. The V gene is TRBV12-3 or TRBV12-4, the J gene TRBJ2-1, with 7 bases lining up with TRBD2. The J segment lost 8 bases and the V segment lost 7 bases, leaving 17 bases of the junction unmatched. This CDR3 is built from 16 residues. CDR3 amino acids: CASTLASGASLDEQFF. In DNA, the CDR3 is TGTGCCAGCACCCTGGCTAGCGGAGCTTCGTTGGATGAGCAGTTCTTC.

About this clonotype: Likely a read error: the CDR3 ends without its conserved phenylalanine or tryptophan. The chain combines TRBV12-3 or TRBV12-4 with TRBJ2-5; D is possibly TRBD2 (5 bases). V dropped 6 bases and J dropped 5 bases, with 13 bases sitting between them. This CDR3 is 13 amino acids long. CDR3 protein: CASSQQRRETQYV. CDR3 coding DNA: TGTGCCAGCAGCCAGCAGAGGAGGGAGACCCAGTACGTC.

This clonotype was seen more than once but under ten times. The rearrangement uses TRBV29-1 and TRBJ2-1; 11 nucleotides agree with TRBD2. Germline values: CDR1 SQVTM, CDR2 ANQGSEA. The CDR3 extends over 16 amino acids. The ends lost 6 bases at V and 4 bases at J; junction bases unmatched: 11. CDR3 coding DNA: TGCAGCGTCGGCCCCCTTTCTAGCGGGGGGTACAATGAGCAGTTCTTC. Residues: CSVGPLSSGGYNEQFF.

The chain recombines TRBV5-1 with TRBJ2-7, with D possibly matching TRBD1 (5 bases). The V gene lost 0 bases and the J gene lost 7 bases, with 17 bases spanning the gap. The CDR3 spans 15 residues. Germline V lookup: CDR1 SGHRS, CDR2 YFSETQ. CDR3 amino acids: CASSLVGSRAREQYF. The CDR3 DNA is TGCGCCAGCAGCTTGGTAGGCTCCAGGGCGCGGGAGCAGTACTTC. Supplemented by reference TRBV5-1 and TRBJ2-7, the full variable domain reads KAGVTQTPRYLIKTRGQQVTLSCSPISGHRSVSWYQQTPGQGLQFLFEYFSETQRNKGNFPGRFSGRQFSNSRSEMNVSTLELGDSALYLCASSLVGSRAREQYFGPGTRLTVT.

This clonotype turned up a few times. The chain links TRBV15 to TRBJ2-3, with 10 bases aligning to TRBD1. Trimming took 3 bases from V and 4 from J; bases not matched to a gene: 7. From germline, CDR1 is LNHNV and CDR2 YYDKDF (reference sequence). The CDR3 is made up of 16 amino acids. The CDR3 loop is CATSSPRDRGADTQYF. DNA for the CDR3: TGTGCCACCAGCAGCCCCCGGGACAGGGGCGCAGATACGCAGTATTTT. The variable domain in full, with the rest retrieved from reference TRBV15 and TRBJ2-3, is DAMVIQNPRYQVTQFGKPVTLSCSQTLNHNVMYWYQQKSSQAPKLLFHYYDKDFNNEADTPDNFQSRRPNTSFCFLDIRSPGLGDTAMYLCATSSPRDRGADTQYFGPGTRLTVL.

The sample holds a few counts of this clonotype. The chain carries TRBV2 and TRBJ2-7, with 8 bases fitting TRBD1. The CDR3 is 15 residues long. Germline V gives CDR1 SNHLY, CDR2 FYNNEI. With 2 bases clipped from V and 7 bases from J, the junction kept 10 bases outside the gene matches. The CDR3 nucleotides read TGTGCCAGCAGTGAAATGGGACAGGTCTCCGGGGAGCAGTACTTC. It yields the protein CASSEMGQVSGEQYF.